These 16 T cell receptor beta chains originate from one sample sequenced in a study of T cell clonotyping in hematopoietic cell transplantation. Profiled with immunoSEQ multiplex PCR; TCRdb holds only in-frame clones, not every one. The data show several thousand clones, approximately 90% seen once. The sequencing here drew on PBMCs, taken 100 days after allogeneic stem cell transplant. Source of these receptors: a male patient aged 50 or older who had an allogeneic stem cell transplant from a related donor, so the T cells may come from the graft donor. Some clones in this sample may be carry-over from other donors' samples.

This chain joins TRBV28 and TRBJ1-2; D not certain. Germline V gene data show CDR1 as MDHEN and CDR2 as SYDVKM. V was trimmed by 6 bases and J by 7 bases, leaving 15 bases between them. The CDR3 runs to 13 residues. The CDR3 region is CASSSTNPIGYTF. The CDR3 DNA reads as TGTGCCAGCAGCTCTACAAACCCCATTGGCTACACCTTC.

As to this clone: A junction end diverges from the germline sequence, so it may reflect a read error. This chain links TRBV19 with TRBJ2-1; 11 positions match TRBD2. The CDR3 is made up of 15 amino acids. CDR1 and CDR2 (germline): LNHDA, SQIVND (reference sequence). The CDR3 sequence: CASTMTSGDYSEQFF. The CDR3 region has the DNA TGTGCCAGTACCATGACTAGCGGGGATTACAGTGAGCAGTTCTTC. The full variable domain, with the rest looked up from reference TRBV19 and TRBJ2-1, is DGGITQSPKYLFRKEGQNVTLSCEQNLNHDAMYWYRQDPGQGLRLIYYSQIVNDFQKGDIAEGYSVSREKKESFPLTVTSAQKNPTAFYLCASTMTSGDYSEQFFGPGTRLTVL.

The rearrangement joins TRBV7-2 to TRBJ1-3, with D possibly being TRBD1 (5 bases). Germline-derived CDR1 and CDR2 are SGHTA and FQGNSA. The CDR3 totals 14 residues. CDR3 DNA sequence: TGTGCTACCGGAGGGGACCGCTCTGGAAACACCATATATTTT. Translated, it gives CATGGDRSGNTIYF.

The table lists this clone with a count of one. The chain employs TRBV19 and TRBJ2-5; D possibly corresponds to TRBD1 (5 bases). Trimming stripped 3 bases from V and 1 base from J, with 6 bases between. CDR3 size: 13 residues. Germline CDR1 LNHDA, CDR2 SQIVND (reference sequence). CDR3 sequence reads: CASSMDIQETQYF. CDR3 sequence (DNA): TGTGCCAGTAGTATGGACATCCAAGAGACCCAGTACTTC.

This rearrangement joins TRBV19 to TRBJ2-7; D possibly corresponds to TRBD2 (6 bases). V was shortened by 5 bases and J by 7 bases, with 18 bases between the two germline ends. The CDR3 totals 14 residues. The germline CDR1 and CDR2 sequences are LNHDA and SQIVND (reference sequence). Written as DNA, the CDR3 is TGTGCCAGTAGTCCCCGGGGGACCGCCCAAGAGCAGTACTTC. Protein: CASSPRGTAQEQYF.

The genes are TRBV6-6 and TRBJ1-1, with 8 bases matching TRBD1. This CDR3 comprises 15 residues. Germline assignment: CDR1 MNHNY and CDR2 SVGAGI (reference sequence). Germline trimming cut 2 bases from V and 0 bases from J; bases unmatched to any gene: 2. The CDR3 DNA sequence: TGTGCCAGCAGTTACGACAGGGGAATGAACACTGAAGCTTTCTTT. It yields the protein CASSYDRGMNTEAFF.

The chain couples TRBV6-5 to TRBJ1-1; 7 bases are a match to TRBD1. This CDR3 region has 14 residues. In germline, CDR1 is MNHEY, CDR2 SVGAGI. V was pared by 2 bases and J by 5 bases, with 5 bases of the junction left unmatched. The CDR3 here is CASSYRDSGTEAFF. In DNA, the CDR3 is TGTGCCAGCAGTTACCGGGACAGTGGAACTGAAGCTTTCTTT.

This sequence joins TRBV6-6 and TRBJ1-1; no clear D gene. The CDR3 is 13 residues long. V was pared by 10 bases and J by 1 base, with 13 bases between. The germline V gene encodes CDR1 MNHNY and CDR2 SVGAGI (reference sequence). CDR3 sequence reads: CATNSGGNTEAFF. The CDR3 DNA reads TGTGCCACCAACAGCGGAGGGAACACTGAAGCTTTCTTT.

The chain has TRBV30 and TRBJ2-2, with D hard to call. V was clipped by 4 bases and J by 4 bases, with 10 bases between them. The germline V gene has CDR1 GTSNPN and CDR2 SVGIG (reference sequence). CDR3 length: 13 amino acids. The CDR3, as DNA: TGTGCCTGGATTCGGACCAGCACCGGGGAGCTGTTTTTT. This codes for CAWIRTSTGELFF.

CDR3 nucleotide sequence: TGTGCCACCAGCAGTGAACCCGGGACCTATAGCAATCAGCCCCAGCATTTT. It translates to CATSSEPGTYSNQPQHF. The genes are TRBV15 and TRBJ1-5; possibly TRBD1 for D (5 bases). Germline V CDR1 and CDR2: LNHNV, YYDKDF (reference sequence). The CDR3 covers 17 residues. Trimming left V 3 bases short and J 0 bases short, with 15 bases between.

As regards this clone: One end of the junction does not line up with germline, which may come from a read error. This CDR3 is CASSHVNSENTIYF. Written as DNA, the CDR3 is TGTGCCAGCAGCCATGTCAACTCTGAAAACACCATATATTTT. This sequence joins TRBV6-5 and TRBJ1-3; D not resolved. From germline, CDR1 is MNHEY and CDR2 SVGAGI. The CDR3 length is 14 residues.

J is TRBJ1-5 and V is TRBV30, with D perhaps TRBD1 (6 bases). This CDR3 contains 15 residues. The germline V and J ends were trimmed by 1 base and 5 bases, with 15 bases remaining between them. The germline gives CDR1 GTSNPN, CDR2 SVGIG (reference sequence). CDR3 region: CAWSADAQGDQPQHF. CDR3 bases: TGTGCCTGGAGTGCAGACGCACAGGGAGATCAGCCCCAGCATTTT.

The J gene is TRBJ1-4, the V gene TRBV5-1, with D possibly TRBD1 on 5 matching bases. There are 14 residues in the CDR3. Per germline, CDR1 SGHRS and CDR2 YFSETQ. V lost 3 bases, J lost 4 bases, and 10 bases lay in between. The CDR3 coding sequence is TGCGCCAGCAGCTCGGGACCGAGTAATGAAAAACTGTTTTTT. Translated, it gives CASSSGPSNEKLFF.

The rearrangement uses TRBV19 and TRBJ1-2; 7 bases map to TRBD1. The germline gives CDR1 LNHDA, CDR2 SQIVND (reference sequence). This CDR3 is built from 14 residues. V gave up 5 bases and J gave up 3 bases; unmatched junction bases: 6. The CDR3 bases are TGTGCCAGTAGTCTCAGACAGGGCGACTATGGCTACACCTTC. Protein product: CASSLRQGDYGYTF.

V is TRBV27 and J is TRBJ2-7; D is undetermined. Germline V CDR1 and CDR2: MNHEY, SMNVEV (reference sequence). The CDR3 has 14 residues. V was cut by 5 bases and J by 2 bases, with 13 bases left in between. CDR3 sequence: CASSPLGDTYEQYF. The DNA for the CDR3 is TGTGCCAGCAGTCCCTTGGGTGACACCTACGAGCAGTACTTC.

This clone appeared a single time. The chain employs TRBV7-3 and TRBJ2-2; D call uncertain. V was trimmed by 1 base and J by 9 bases, leaving 18 bases between them. Germline CDR1 and CDR2: SGHTA and FQGTGA. This CDR3 comprises 16 residues. The CDR3 nucleotides read TGTGCCAGCAGCTTAATAGTTAGCCGGGTTGGAAGGGAGCTGTTTTTT. This codes for CASSLIVSRVGRELFF. The whole variable domain, remainder taken from reference TRBV7-3 and TRBJ2-2, is GAGVSQTPSNKVTEKGKYVELRCDPISGHTALYWYRQSLGQGPEFLIYFQGTGAADDSGLPNDRFFAVRPEGSVSTLKIQRTERGDSAVYLCASSLIVSRVGRELFFGEGSRLTVL.